These 23 T cell receptor beta chains share one sample of origin, sequenced in a study of CD4 T cell repertoires in COVID-19. Using immunoSEQ multiplex PCR, the repertoire was profiled, and TCRdb retains in-frame clones only, with some absent. The sample gives fewer than 100,000 clones, 80% to 90% of which show up once; around 0.6% is in the top ten. The sequenced sample was CD4+ T cells from peripheral blood, obtained after recovery from COVID-19. These receptors came from a human donor who had COVID-19.

This clone was found many times. The gene calls are TRBV3-1 (or the pseudogene TRBV3-2) and TRBJ1-1; 9 bases are a match to TRBD1. V shed 1 base, J shed 2 bases, and the junction held 5 bases outside the gene matches. This CDR3 has 16 residues. CDR1 and CDR2 (germline): LGHDT, YNNKEL (reference sequence). CDR3 in DNA: TGTGCCAGCAGCCAAGCTACAGGGGGCAGCAACACTGAAGCTTTCTTT. The encoded protein is CASSQATGGSNTEAFF.

V usage is TRBV28 and J usage is TRBJ1-6; D is perhaps TRBD1 (6 bases). This CDR3 region has 12 residues. Germline-derived CDR1 and CDR2 are MDHEN and SYDVKM. This chain's CDR3 is CAGATYNSPLHF. The CDR3 nucleotides read TGTGCGGGGGCAACTTATAATTCACCCCTCCACTTT.

This clone showed up just once. V is TRBV28 and J is TRBJ1-2; 7 nucleotides align to TRBD1. The CDR3 totals 13 residues. Germline assignment: CDR1 MDHEN and CDR2 SYDVKM. The ends lost 7 bases at V and 13 bases at J; junction bases unmatched: 15. The CDR3 DNA is TGTGCCAGCACCCAAAACAAGGGGGCGGGAGGCACCTTC. Amino acids: CASTQNKGAGGTF.

This chain connects TRBV5-1 to TRBJ2-5, with TRBD2 as a possible D gene (5 bases). Per germline, CDR1 SGHRS and CDR2 YFSETQ. This CDR3 is 17 amino acids long. V lost 4 bases, J lost 4 bases, and 23 bases lay in between. The CDR3 coding sequence is TGCGCCAGCAGCCACAACATTCTAGTACGGGGAACAGAGACCCAGTACTTC. This translates into CASSHNILVRGTETQYF.

This clone was picked up one time. J is TRBJ2-1 and V is TRBV7-2, with TRBD2 as a possible D gene (6 bases). The germline CDR1 and CDR2 sequences are SGHTA and FQGNSA. The CDR3 runs to 16 residues. V was cut by 1 base and J by 8 bases, with 18 bases left in between. The CDR3 is CASSLDQAGSIDEQFF. The CDR3 DNA sequence: TGTGCCAGCAGCTTAGATCAAGCCGGGAGTATAGATGAGCAGTTCTTC.

The V and J genes are TRBV27 and TRBJ1-5; a possible D gene is TRBD1 (5 bases). The V end was cut by 7 bases, the J end by 0 bases, with 10 bases between. Germline CDR1 reads MNHEY; CDR2 reads SMNVEV (reference sequence). This CDR3 is built from 14 residues. The CDR3 loop is CASMAGGSNQPQHF. CDR3 DNA: TGTGCCAGCATGGCTGGGGGTAGCAATCAGCCCCAGCATTTT.

The chain recombines TRBV5-4 with TRBJ2-3, with TRBD2 as a possible D gene (6 bases). Deletions cut 3 bases from V and 1 base from J, with 9 bases between. CDR1 and CDR2 (germline): SGHNT, YYREEE (reference sequence). This CDR3 comprises 14 residues. CDR3 DNA sequence: TGTGCCAGCAGCTCGGGAGATCGCACAGATACGCAGTATTTT. It specifies CASSSGDRTDTQYF.

V is TRBV3-1 (or the pseudogene TRBV3-2) and J is TRBJ2-1; 10 bases are shared with TRBD2. Trimming took 2 bases from V and 6 from J; bases not matched to a gene: 10. Germline-derived CDR1 and CDR2 are LGHDT and YNNKEL (reference sequence). The CDR3 totals 17 residues. Here the CDR3 reads CASSQLAGVSLGNEQFF. In nucleotides, the CDR3 is TGTGCCAGCAGCCAACTAGCGGGGGTCTCTCTGGGCAATGAGCAGTTCTTC.

This chain's CDR3 is CASTPGYAGSDNYGYTF. The CDR3 DNA is TGTGCCAGTACCCCGGGGTACGCGGGCTCTGATAACTATGGCTACACCTTC. The V call is TRBV19, the J call TRBJ1-2; D remains ambiguous. There are 17 residues in the CDR3. CDR1 and CDR2 (germline): LNHDA, SQIVND (reference sequence). V was shortened by 7 bases and J by 1 base, with 22 bases between the two germline ends.

The chain couples TRBV11-3 to TRBJ2-3, with a tentative D call TRBD1 (6 bases). The V end lost 5 bases, the J end lost 4 bases, and 13 bases lay between the germline ends. CDR3 length equals 14 residues. CDR1 is SGHNT and CDR2 is YENEEA in the germline V gene. The CDR3 protein is CASSPRTEADTQYF. As DNA, the CDR3 is TGTGCCAGCAGCCCACGGACAGAGGCAGATACGCAGTATTTT.

This clone has only a few counts. The CDR3 sequence is CASSLMAAGLSYEQYF. The DNA for the CDR3 is TGTGCCAGCAGCCTCATGGCAGCCGGGCTTTCCTACGAGCAGTACTTC. V gene TRBV2 combines with J gene TRBJ2-7; no definite D call. V gave up 6 bases and J gave up 1 base, with 19 bases separating them. The CDR3 consists of 16 residues. Germline assignment: CDR1 SNHLY and CDR2 FYNNEI. Full variable domain (outside the CDR3, taken from reference TRBV2 and TRBJ2-7): EPEVTQTPSHQVTQMGQEVILRCVPISNHLYFYWYRQILGQKVEFLVSFYNNEISEKSEIFDDQFSVERPDGSNFTLKIRSTKLEDSAMYFCASSLMAAGLSYEQYFGPGTRLTVT.

The chain carries TRBV2 and TRBJ2-5; D could derive from TRBD1 or TRBD2 (5 bases each). This CDR3 comprises 13 residues. The V and J ends lost 2 bases and 5 bases respectively, with 9 bases between them. Germline CDR1 and CDR2: SNHLY and FYNNEI. The CDR3 nucleotides read TGTGCCAGCAGTGAAAGGGGAGCGGAGACCCAGTACTTC. Protein sequence: CASSERGAETQYF.

V usage is TRBV6-5 and J usage is TRBJ1-1; no clear D gene. The CDR3 is 15 residues long. The V gene lost 6 bases and the J gene lost 8 bases, with 22 bases spanning the gap. Germline CDR1 reads MNHEY; CDR2 reads SVGAGI. The DNA of the CDR3 is TGTGCCAGCAGCGCCACAAGGAGAGGGATGGGCGAAGCTTTCTTT. Residues: CASSATRRGMGEAFF.

In this sample, this clone turned up a few times. The gene calls are TRBV11-3 and TRBJ2-1; TRBD1 matches 12 bases. The germline gives CDR1 SGHNT, CDR2 YENEEA. The CDR3 runs to 16 residues. V was clipped by 1 base and J by 7 bases; unmatched bases: 5. In DNA, the CDR3 is TGTGCCAGCAGCTTAGGCTTGGGACAGGGGGCGAATGAGCAGTTCTTC. It is translated as CASSLGLGQGANEQFF. The full variable domain, completed using reference TRBV11-3 and TRBJ2-1, is EAGVVQSPRYKIIEKKQPVAFWCNPISGHNTLYWYLQNLGQGPELLIRYENEEAVDDSQLPKDRFSAERLKGVDSTLKIQPAELGDSAVYLCASSLGLGQGANEQFFGPGTRLTVL.

V is TRBV2 and J is TRBJ1-1, with 11 bases matching TRBD1. CDR1 is SNHLY and CDR2 is FYNNEI in the germline V gene. J gave up 3 bases and V 6 bases, and 9 bases lay outside the gene matches. The CDR3 is made up of 16 amino acids. In nucleotides, the CDR3 is TGTGCCAGCAGAGTACCCCCGGGACAGGGGGACACTGAAGCTTTCTTT. It encodes CASRVPPGQGDTEAFF. Supplemented by reference TRBV2 and TRBJ1-1, the full variable domain reads EPEVTQTPSHQVTQMGQEVILRCVPISNHLYFYWYRQILGQKVEFLVSFYNNEISEKSEIFDDQFSVERPDGSNFTLKIRSTKLEDSAMYFCASRVPPGQGDTEAFFGQGTRLTVV.

The gene calls are TRBV3-1 (or the pseudogene TRBV3-2) and TRBJ1-5; D remains ambiguous. CDR1 and CDR2 from the germline V gene are LGHDT and YNNKEL (reference sequence). This CDR3 comprises 14 residues. V gave up 3 bases and J gave up 3 bases, with 9 bases separating them. CDR3 DNA sequence: TGTGCCAGCAGCCAGGCGGGCTCCAATCAGCCCCAGCATTTT. This codes for CASSQAGSNQPQHF.

The chain joins TRBV30 to TRBJ2-1; D is undetermined. The V gene lost 6 bases and the J gene lost 0 bases, with 9 bases spanning the gap. The germline CDR1 and CDR2 sequences are GTSNPN and SVGIG (reference sequence). The CDR3 is 13 residues long. CDR3 nucleotides: TGTGCCTGTTACTCGGGCTCCTACAATGAGCAGTTCTTC. Its protein product is CACYSGSYNEQFF.

This clone occurred a few times. The chain has TRBV14 and TRBJ1-1, with D possibly TRBD1 on 5 matching bases. Per germline, CDR1 SGHDN and CDR2 FVKESK. V lost 1 base, J lost 11 bases, and 17 bases lay in between. The CDR3 has 14 residues. CDR3 in DNA: TGTGCCAGCAGCCAAGCCGGGACCCCCTCTCGGGCTTTCTTT. Translation gives CASSQAGTPSRAFF.

The chain joins TRBV6-5 to TRBJ1-4; 9 bases line up with TRBD1. Trimming at V came to 6 bases and at J to 7 bases, leaving 3 bases not matched to a gene. CDR3 length equals 13 residues. Germline CDR1 reads MNHEY; CDR2 reads SVGAGI. The CDR3: CASRGTGSEKLFF. CDR3 DNA sequence: TGTGCCAGCAGGGGGACAGGGAGTGAAAAACTGTTTTTT.

The chain has TRBV3-1 (or the pseudogene TRBV3-2) and TRBJ2-3, with 9 bases matching TRBD1. Germline assignment: CDR1 LGHDT and CDR2 YNNKEL (reference sequence). This CDR3 has 16 residues. V was clipped by 1 base and J by 4 bases; unmatched bases: 6. CDR3 residues: CASSQARQGGADTQYF. CDR3 sequence (DNA): TGTGCCAGCAGCCAAGCGAGACAGGGGGGCGCAGATACGCAGTATTTT.

The genes are TRBV5-1 and TRBJ2-7; D remains unclear. V shed 0 bases and J shed 0 bases, with 10 bases lying between them. Germline V gives CDR1 SGHRS, CDR2 YFSETQ. The CDR3 has 15 residues. The CDR3 here is CASSLESTRSYEQYF. The CDR3 nucleotides are TGCGCCAGCAGCTTGGAATCTACCCGCTCCTACGAGCAGTACTTC.

The genes are TRBV30 and TRBJ2-7; D is unresolved. Trimming cost V 2 bases and J 2 bases, with 10 bases left between them. Germline V gene data show CDR1 as GTSNPN and CDR2 as SVGIG (reference sequence). CDR3 length equals 13 residues. The CDR3 is CAWSNAVPYEQYF. The CDR3 DNA is TGTGCCTGGAGTAATGCAGTTCCCTACGAGCAGTACTTC.

V gene TRBV5-1 combines with J gene TRBJ2-1; no definite D call. The CDR3 loop spans 15 amino acids. Trimming left V 5 bases short and J 2 bases short, with 14 bases between. CDR1 and CDR2 (germline): SGHRS, YFSETQ. Here the CDR3 DNA reads TGCGCCAGCAGTCGATCTACCTCCACCTACAATGAGCAGTTCTTC. Amino acid sequence: CASSRSTSTYNEQFF. Based on the CDR3 plus reference TRBV5-1 and TRBJ2-1, the full variable domain is KAGVTQTPRYLIKTRGQQVTLSCSPISGHRSVSWYQQTPGQGLQFLFEYFSETQRNKGNFPGRFSGRQFSNSRSEMNVSTLELGDSALYLCASSRSTSTYNEQFFGPGTRLTVL.